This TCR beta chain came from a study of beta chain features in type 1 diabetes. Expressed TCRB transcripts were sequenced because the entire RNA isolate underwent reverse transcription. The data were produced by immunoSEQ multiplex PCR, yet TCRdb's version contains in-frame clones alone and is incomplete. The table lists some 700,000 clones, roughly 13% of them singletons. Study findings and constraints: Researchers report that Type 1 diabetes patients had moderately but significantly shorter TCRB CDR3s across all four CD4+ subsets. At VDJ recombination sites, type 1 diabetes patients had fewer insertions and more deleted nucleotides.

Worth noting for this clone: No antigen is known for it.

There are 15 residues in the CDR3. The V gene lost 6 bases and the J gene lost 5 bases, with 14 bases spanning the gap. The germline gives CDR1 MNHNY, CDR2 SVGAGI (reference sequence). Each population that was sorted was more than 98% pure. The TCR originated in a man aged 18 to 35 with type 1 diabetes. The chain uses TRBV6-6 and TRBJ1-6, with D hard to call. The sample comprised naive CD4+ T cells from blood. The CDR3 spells CASSSLRRDNSPLHF. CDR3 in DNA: TGTGCCAGCAGCTCTTTGAGGAGGGATAATTCACCCCTCCACTTT.